The 18 T cell receptor beta chains listed next were all sequenced from one sample in a study of shared clonotypes between healthy human individuals. Libraries were prepared by immunoSEQ multiplex PCR; TCRdb keeps only in-frame clonotypes and omits some of them. The sample yields about 2.4 million clones, roughly 93% seen once. The sequenced material came from naive CD4+ T cells from PBMCs. This sample's subset: CD45RA+ positively selected. These receptors all stem from a man younger than 30 in good health. Some clones in this sample may be carry-over from other donors' samples.

Worth noting for this clone: The same CDR3 can be traced to other DNA sequences in this sample. This chain joins TRBV5-5 and TRBJ2-7, with 8 bases identical to TRBD1. In germline, CDR1 is SGHKS, CDR2 YYEKEE (reference sequence). The V segment lost 4 bases and the J segment 3 bases; nucleotides outside the gene matches: 3. The CDR3 runs to 13 residues. The CDR3: CASSRTGSYEQYF. The CDR3 bases are TGTGCCAGCAGCCGGACAGGGAGCTACGAGCAGTACTTC.

The rearrangement joins TRBV10-3 to TRBJ2-1; TRBD2 aligns across 12 bases. CDR3 length equals 14 residues. V shed 6 bases and J 7 bases; nucleotides not matched to a gene: 4. CDR1 ENHRY and CDR2 SYGVKD come from the germline V gene. The CDR3 DNA follows: TGTGCCATCAGCCTCGGGACTAGCGGGAATGAGCAGTTCTTC. This translates into CAISLGTSGNEQFF.

About this clone: Other DNA sequences in this sample translate to the same CDR3. The chain links TRBV18 to TRBJ2-7; D possibly corresponds to TRBD2 (5 bases). The germline V and J ends were trimmed by 3 bases and 0 bases, with 9 bases remaining between them. This CDR3 region has 14 residues. Germline V gene lookup returns CDR1 KGHSH and CDR2 LQKENI. CDR3 in amino acids: CASSPRRDSYEQYF. DNA for the CDR3: TGTGCCAGCTCACCCAGACGGGACTCCTACGAGCAGTACTTC.

The genes are TRBV28 and TRBJ1-2, with 10 bases aligning to TRBD1. The V gene's germline CDR1 is MDHEN and CDR2 SYDVKM. CDR3 size: 16 residues. Trimming cost V 3 bases and J 4 bases; bases outside gene matches: 8. Here the CDR3 reads CASSFPRTGGTYGYTF. For the CDR3, the DNA is TGTGCCAGCAGTTTCCCCCGGACAGGGGGAACCTATGGCTACACCTTC.

This clone was found once. The chain carries TRBV5-4 and TRBJ2-5, with 7 positions matching TRBD1. Germline V gene sequence: CDR1 SGHNT, CDR2 YYREEE (reference sequence). The junction had 2 bases not matched to a gene; V was cut back by 3 bases and J by 0 bases. The CDR3 totals 14 residues. CDR3 amino acids: CASSSDRDQETQYF. CDR3 coding DNA: TGTGCCAGCAGCTCCGACAGGGACCAAGAGACCCAGTACTTC.

The chain links TRBV6-4 to TRBJ2-5; D possibly uses TRBD1 or TRBD2 (5 bases each). This CDR3 has 15 residues. Trimming removed 6 bases at V and 2 bases at J, with 16 bases between. Germline assignment: CDR1 MRHNA and CDR2 SNTAGT. The CDR3 DNA reads TGTGCCAGCAGCCCCGAGTGGGGACCACAAGAGACCCAGTACTTC. Protein sequence: CASSPEWGPQETQYF.

The count of this clone is one. CDR3 sequence (DNA): TGTGCCAGCAGCTTCGGTACCCCCGGCTCCTACAATGAGCAGTTCTTC. Encoded protein: CASSFGTPGSYNEQFF. The chain is built from TRBV9 and TRBJ2-1, with D unclear. This CDR3 spans 16 amino acids. The germline gives CDR1 SGDLS, CDR2 YYNGEE. The V gene lost 4 bases and the J gene lost 0 bases, with 14 bases spanning the gap.

CDR3 DNA: TGTGCCAGCAAGCGGGAGTTAGGACATGAGCAGTTCTTC. Its translation: CASKRELGHEQFF. The genes are TRBV28 and TRBJ2-1; 8 bases are shared with TRBD2. The germline V gene has CDR1 MDHEN and CDR2 SYDVKM. V dropped 7 bases and J dropped 8; count of bases not matched to a gene: 7. CDR3 length: 13 residues.

The rearrangement joins TRBV13 to TRBJ2-5; D is tentatively TRBD1 or TRBD2 (5 bases each). The germline V gene encodes CDR1 PRHDT and CDR2 FYEKMQ (reference sequence). With 5 bases removed from V and 7 bases from J, the gap between germline ends came to 17 bases. The CDR3 runs 14 residues. CDR3 sequence (DNA): TGTGCCAGCAGCCCGCGTGGGGGAGAGGGGACCCAGTACTTC. Translating it yields CASSPRGGEGTQYF. The complete variable domain, with remaining parts taken from reference TRBV13 and TRBJ2-5, reads AAGVIQSPRHLIKEKRETATLKCYPIPRHDTVYWYQQGPGQDPQFLISFYEKMQSDKGSIPDRFSAQQFSDYHSELNMSSLELGDSALYFCASSPRGGEGTQYFGPGTRLLVL.

The V call is TRBV4-2, the J call TRBJ2-1; perhaps TRBD1 as D (5 bases). The germline V gene has CDR1 LGHNA and CDR2 YNFKEQ. V dropped 0 bases and J dropped 0 bases, with 9 bases sitting between them. This CDR3 is 16 amino acids long. CDR3 region: CASSQDGASSYNEQFF. In DNA, the CDR3 is TGTGCCAGCAGCCAAGATGGGGCGAGCTCCTACAATGAGCAGTTCTTC.

This clone showed up just once. V and J are TRBV2 and TRBJ2-5; D uncertain. V lost 6 bases and J lost 5, with 13 bases in between. The CDR3 extends over 13 amino acids. Germline CDR1 reads SNHLY; CDR2 reads FYNNEI. Here the CDR3 DNA reads TGTGCCAGCAGCCTCATGGCCAGGGAGACCCAGTACTTC. Its protein product is CASSLMARETQYF. The complete variable domain, with remaining parts taken from reference TRBV2 and TRBJ2-5, reads EPEVTQTPSHQVTQMGQEVILRCVPISNHLYFYWYRQILGQKVEFLVSFYNNEISEKSEIFDDQFSVERPDGSNFTLKIRSTKLEDSAMYFCASSLMARETQYFGPGTRLLVL.

The genes are TRBV5-3 and TRBJ2-5; D remains ambiguous. The DNA end is more similar to TRBJ2-7, so the J call may be wrong. TRBV5-3 is labeled an ORF, and its function is uncertain. The CDR3 runs 12 residues. Written as DNA, the CDR3 is TGTGCCAGAAGCTGGGATTGGTACGAGCAGTACTTC. It specifies CARSWDWYEQYF.

This chain connects TRBV6-1 to TRBJ2-7; 7 bases line up with TRBD2. J gave up 3 bases and V 0 bases, and 8 bases lay outside the gene matches. This CDR3 has 16 amino acids. Germline values: CDR1 MNHNS, CDR2 SASEGT. The CDR3 sequence: CASSEARASGNYEQYF. CDR3 nucleotide sequence: TGTGCCAGCAGTGAAGCGCGGGCTAGCGGAAACTACGAGCAGTACTTC.

This clone was seen a single time. The sample has other DNA sequences that encode this CDR3 too. This chain uses TRBV10-2 with TRBJ2-3; D gene uncertain. The CDR3 is 14 amino acids. Trimming left V 5 bases short and J 0 bases short, with 9 bases between. CDR1 WSHSY and CDR2 SAAADI come from the germline V gene. The CDR3 sequence is CASSRRTSTDTQYF. The CDR3 DNA sequence: TGCGCCAGCAGTAGGAGAACTAGCACAGATACGCAGTATTTT.

The chain is built from TRBV14 and TRBJ2-3; no reliable D call. V gave up 4 bases and J gave up 6 bases, with 17 bases separating them. Germline V gene lookup returns CDR1 SGHDN and CDR2 FVKESK. CDR3 length: 15 residues. The CDR3 protein is CASSPRTRSSDTQYF. Written as DNA, the CDR3 is TGTGCCAGCAGCCCAAGGACCCGTAGTTCGGATACGCAGTATTTT.

This sequence joins TRBV6-6 and TRBJ2-7; 7 nucleotides match TRBD1. Germline values: CDR1 MNHNY, CDR2 SVGAGI (reference sequence). The length of the CDR3 is 15 residues. V trimming: 2 bases; J trimming: 3 bases; junction bases outside the gene matches: 7. CDR3 coding DNA: TGTGCCAGCAGTTACGACCGGGCAGGGGGCTACGAGCAGTACTTC. Protein: CASSYDRAGGYEQYF.

The chain employs TRBV4-2 and TRBJ2-7, with TRBD1 matching over 9 bases. Germline loops: CDR1 LGHNA, CDR2 YNFKEQ. The CDR3 covers 18 residues. J lost 4 bases, V lost 5 bases, and 18 bases had no gene match. The CDR3 here is CASSYFQTGQGLLYEQYF. The CDR3 coding sequence is TGTGCCAGCAGCTACTTCCAAACGGGACAGGGTTTACTTTACGAGCAGTACTTC.

The gene calls are TRBV5-5 and TRBJ2-1; TRBD2 matches at 10 bases. Losses at the gene ends were 1 base for V and 9 bases for J; bases not matched to a gene: 7. This CDR3 spans 15 amino acids. CDR1 is SGHKS and CDR2 is YYEKEE in the germline V gene (reference sequence). The CDR3 loop is CASSLRLAGEGEQFF. CDR3 in DNA: TGTGCCAGCAGCTTGAGGCTAGCGGGAGAAGGTGAGCAGTTCTTC.